A single T cell receptor beta chain is shown here with its context. Its antigen remains unidentified. Total RNA amounts of at least 5.5 micrograms were extracted per sample. Combining a sample-barcoded 5' primer with a J-beta primer mix, a second PCR ran for 7 to 11 cycles. TCRdb reprocessed the 5' RACE reads via MiXCR and lists one record per CDR3 protein. Of roughly 1.4 million distinct CDR3 sequences listed, around 55% are singletons. These data are taken from a study of blood T cells in healthy people across ages. Findings and limits, study-wide: Reliance upon unsorted PBMCs precluded definitive naive versus antigen-experienced comparison. Naive CD4+ cell counts and diversity both ran higher in long-lived than in aged donors.

Trimming took off 5 bases at V and 0 bases at J, with 13 bases between the two ends. Looked up from germline, CDR1 is KGHSH and CDR2 is LQKENI. This CDR3 is built from 15 residues. The sample consisted of blood. This clonotype was sampled from a man between 18 and 29 years old in good health. The chain has TRBV18 and TRBJ1-1, with a tentative D call TRBD1 (6 bases). The CDR3 nucleotides read TGTGCCAGCTCAGCACAGGGCGGTCTGAACACTGAAGCTTTCTTT. Its protein product is CASSAQGGLNTEAFF.